This TCR beta chain is drawn from a study of identical twins. Whole-study results and caveats: For out-of-frame alpha sequences shared by twins, low generation probability was in excess. It was possible that invariant MAIT and iNKT cells partly confounded the zero-insertion analyses. Models, which agreed with sharing between unrelated individuals, nonetheless underestimated the out-of-frame TCR alpha sharing seen in monozygotic twins.

Unique molecular identifiers were present on the cDNA, which also gained a universal primer site by template switching. TCRdb re-derived calls from the 5' RACE reads in MiXCR, one entry per CDR3 protein. Seen here are 450,000 or so distinct CDR3 sequences, 12% to 15% observed once, and the top ten hold 0.52%. The germline V gene has CDR1 SGHRS and CDR2 YFSETQ. V was trimmed by 0 bases and J by 4 bases, leaving 8 bases between them. The CDR3 is 15 residues long. Concerning this clonotype: The antigen is unknown.

This sample also appeared in a second study, on yellow fever vaccine responses in identical twins.

The clonotype was recovered from a woman aged 18-29 years in good health. The chain links TRBV5-1 to TRBJ2-6; D call uncertain. Material for sequencing was CD4+ T cells sorted from blood. The CDR3 sequence is CASSLDPLGANVLTF. In nucleotides, the CDR3 is TGCGCCAGCAGCTTGGATCCTCTGGGGGCCAACGTCCTGACTTTC.